This T cell receptor (beta chain) is from a study of cytomegalovirus exposure and HLA in healthy donors. General study findings and limits: Reports credit the classifier with highly specific, highly sensitive diagnosis of cytomegalovirus status.

With respect to this clone: Its specificity is unknown.

Per germline, CDR1 SNHLY and CDR2 FYNNEI. This CDR3 has 12 amino acids. With 10 bases removed from V and 5 bases from J, the gap between germline ends came to 14 bases. The PCR employed 60 Vbeta primers together with 13 Jbeta primers. Assay used: immunoSEQ multiplex PCR; TCRdb lists only in-frame clones, some missing. This sample carries about 94,000 clones, around 73% of them seen once, and the ten largest clones take about 0.71%. The material sequenced was PBMCs. The TCR originated in a woman aged 60-70 years in good health and CMV-seronegative. The V gene is TRBV2, the J gene TRBJ2-5; TRBD2 is a possible D gene (5 bases). The CDR3 is CATTGYKETQYF. In DNA, the CDR3 is TGTGCCACCACGGGATATAAGGAGACCCAGTACTTC.